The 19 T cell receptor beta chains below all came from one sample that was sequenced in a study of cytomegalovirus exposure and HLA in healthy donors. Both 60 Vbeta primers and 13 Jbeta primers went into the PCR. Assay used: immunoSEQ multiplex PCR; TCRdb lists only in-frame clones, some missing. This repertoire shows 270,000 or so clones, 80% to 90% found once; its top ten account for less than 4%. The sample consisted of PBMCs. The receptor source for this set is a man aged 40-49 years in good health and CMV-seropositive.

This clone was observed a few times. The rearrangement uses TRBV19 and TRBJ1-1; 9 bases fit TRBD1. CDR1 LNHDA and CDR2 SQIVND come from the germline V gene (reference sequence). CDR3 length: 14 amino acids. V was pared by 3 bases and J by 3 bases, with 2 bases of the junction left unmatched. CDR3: CASSIWDRDTEAFF. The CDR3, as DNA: TGTGCCAGTAGTATCTGGGACAGGGACACTGAAGCTTTCTTT.

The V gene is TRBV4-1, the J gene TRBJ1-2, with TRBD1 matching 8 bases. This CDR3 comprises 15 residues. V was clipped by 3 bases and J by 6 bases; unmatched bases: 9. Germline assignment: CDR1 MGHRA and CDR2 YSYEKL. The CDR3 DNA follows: TGCGCCAGCAGCCATTCGGGACCACAGGGGGATGGCTACACCTTC. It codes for CASSHSGPQGDGYTF.

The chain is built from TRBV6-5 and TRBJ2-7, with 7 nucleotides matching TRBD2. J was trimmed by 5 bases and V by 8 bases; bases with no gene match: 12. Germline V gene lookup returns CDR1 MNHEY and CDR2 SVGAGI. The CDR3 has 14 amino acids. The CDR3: CASGRGTAGHEQYF. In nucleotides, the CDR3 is TGTGCCAGCGGGCGGGGGACTGCAGGCCACGAGCAGTACTTC.

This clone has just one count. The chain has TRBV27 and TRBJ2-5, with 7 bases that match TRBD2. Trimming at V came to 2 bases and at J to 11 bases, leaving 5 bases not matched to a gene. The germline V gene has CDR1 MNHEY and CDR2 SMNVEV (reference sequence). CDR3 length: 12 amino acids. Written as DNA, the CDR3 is TGTGCCAGCAGTTTAAGCGGGATTGAGCAGTACTTC. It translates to CASSLSGIEQYF.

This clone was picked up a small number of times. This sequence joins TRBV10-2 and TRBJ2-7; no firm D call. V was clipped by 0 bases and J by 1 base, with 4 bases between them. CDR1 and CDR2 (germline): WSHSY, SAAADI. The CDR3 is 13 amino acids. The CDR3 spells CASSESSSYEQYF. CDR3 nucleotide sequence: TGCGCCAGCAGTGAGTCGTCATCCTACGAGCAGTACTTC.

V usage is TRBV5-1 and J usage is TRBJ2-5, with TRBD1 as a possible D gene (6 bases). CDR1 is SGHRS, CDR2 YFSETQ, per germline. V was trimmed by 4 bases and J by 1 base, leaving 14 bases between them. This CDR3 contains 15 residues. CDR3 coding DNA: TGCGCCAGCAGCCGTCCTCGGACAGCCCAAGAGACCCAGTACTTC. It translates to CASSRPRTAQETQYF. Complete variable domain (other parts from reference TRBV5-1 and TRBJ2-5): KAGVTQTPRYLIKTRGQQVTLSCSPISGHRSVSWYQQTPGQGLQFLFEYFSETQRNKGNFPGRFSGRQFSNSRSEMNVSTLELGDSALYLCASSRPRTAQETQYFGPGTRLLVL.

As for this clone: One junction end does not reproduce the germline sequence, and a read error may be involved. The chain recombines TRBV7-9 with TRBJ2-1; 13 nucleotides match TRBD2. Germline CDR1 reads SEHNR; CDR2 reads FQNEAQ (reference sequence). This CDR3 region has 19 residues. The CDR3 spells CASSFTRTSGRSSYDEQFF. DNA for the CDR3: TGTGCCAGCAGCTTCACCCGGACTAGCGGGAGAAGCTCCTACGATGAGCAGTTCTTC.

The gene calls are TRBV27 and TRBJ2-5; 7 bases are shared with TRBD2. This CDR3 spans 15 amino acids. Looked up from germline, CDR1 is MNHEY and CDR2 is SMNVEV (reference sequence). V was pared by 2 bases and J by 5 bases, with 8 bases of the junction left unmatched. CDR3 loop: CASSLGSGAGETQYF. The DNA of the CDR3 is TGTGCCAGCAGTTTAGGTAGCGGAGCGGGGGAGACCCAGTACTTC.

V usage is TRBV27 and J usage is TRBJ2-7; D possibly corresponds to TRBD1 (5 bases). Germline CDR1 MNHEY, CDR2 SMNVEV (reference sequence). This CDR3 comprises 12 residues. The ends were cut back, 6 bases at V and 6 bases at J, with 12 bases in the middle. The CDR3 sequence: CASSRNRGEQYF. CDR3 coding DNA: TGTGCCAGCAGCCGCAATAGGGGCGAGCAGTACTTC.

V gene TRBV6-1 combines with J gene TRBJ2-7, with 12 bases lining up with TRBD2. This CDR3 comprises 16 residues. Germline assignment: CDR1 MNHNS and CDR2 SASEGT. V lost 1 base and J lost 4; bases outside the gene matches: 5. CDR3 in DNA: TGTGCCAGCAGTGAAGGGGCTAGCGGGAGGGTATACGAGCAGTACTTC. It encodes CASSEGASGRVYEQYF.

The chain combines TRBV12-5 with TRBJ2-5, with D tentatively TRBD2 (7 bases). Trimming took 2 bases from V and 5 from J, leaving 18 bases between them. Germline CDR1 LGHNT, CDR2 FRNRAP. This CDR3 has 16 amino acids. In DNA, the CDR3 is TGTGCTAGTGGTTTGTACGTGGGAGGGGGACTCGAGACCCAGTACTTC. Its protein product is CASGLYVGGGLETQYF.

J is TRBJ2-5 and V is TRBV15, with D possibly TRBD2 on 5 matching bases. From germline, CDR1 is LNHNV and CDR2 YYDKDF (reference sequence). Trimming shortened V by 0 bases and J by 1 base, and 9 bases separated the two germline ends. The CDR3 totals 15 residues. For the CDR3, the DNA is TGTGCCACCAGCAGAGACAACAGCGGCCAAGAGACCCAGTACTTC. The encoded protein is CATSRDNSGQETQYF.

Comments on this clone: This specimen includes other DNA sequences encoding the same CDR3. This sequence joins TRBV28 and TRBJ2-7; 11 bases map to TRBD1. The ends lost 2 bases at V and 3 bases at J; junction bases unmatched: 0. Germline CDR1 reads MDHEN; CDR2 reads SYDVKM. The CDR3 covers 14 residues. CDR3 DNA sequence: TGTGCCAGCAGTTTAGGGACAGGGGGCTACGAGCAGTACTTC. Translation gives CASSLGTGGYEQYF.

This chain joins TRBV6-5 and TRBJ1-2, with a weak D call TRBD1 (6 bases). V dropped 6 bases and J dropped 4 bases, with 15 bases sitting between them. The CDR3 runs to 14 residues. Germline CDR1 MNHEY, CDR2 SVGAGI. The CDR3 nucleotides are TGTGCCAGCAGACCCACTAGGGGGGGCTATGGCTACACCTTC. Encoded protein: CASRPTRGGYGYTF.

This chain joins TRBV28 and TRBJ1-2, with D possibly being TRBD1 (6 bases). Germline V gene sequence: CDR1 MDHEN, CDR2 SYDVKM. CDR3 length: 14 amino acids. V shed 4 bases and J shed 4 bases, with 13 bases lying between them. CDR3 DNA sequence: TGTGCCAGCAGTTCACTAACAGGGTCCTATGGCTACACCTTC. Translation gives CASSSLTGSYGYTF.

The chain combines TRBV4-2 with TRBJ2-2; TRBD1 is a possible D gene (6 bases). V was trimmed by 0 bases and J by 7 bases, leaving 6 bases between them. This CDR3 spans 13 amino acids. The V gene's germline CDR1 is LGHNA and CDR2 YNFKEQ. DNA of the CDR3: TGTGCCAGCAGCCAAGAAGGGGGCGGGGAGCTGTTTTTT. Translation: CASSQEGGGELFF.

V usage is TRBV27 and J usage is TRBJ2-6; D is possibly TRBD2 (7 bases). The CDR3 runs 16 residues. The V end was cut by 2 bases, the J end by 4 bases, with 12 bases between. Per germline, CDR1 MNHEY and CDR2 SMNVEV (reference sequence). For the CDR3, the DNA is TGTGCCAGCAGTTTAGGGGGGGCGTGGGGGGCCAACGTCCTGACTTTC. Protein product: CASSLGGAWGANVLTF. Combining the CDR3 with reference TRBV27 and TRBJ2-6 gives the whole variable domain EAQVTQNPRYLITVTGKKLTVTCSQNMNHEYMSWYRQDPGLGLRQIYYSMNVEVTDKGDVPEGYKVSRKEKRNFPLILESPSPNQTSLYFCASSLGGAWGANVLTFGAGSRLTVL.

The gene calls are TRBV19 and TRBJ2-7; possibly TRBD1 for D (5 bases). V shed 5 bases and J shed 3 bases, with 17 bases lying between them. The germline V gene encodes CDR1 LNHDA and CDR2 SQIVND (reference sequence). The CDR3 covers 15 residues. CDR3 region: CASSVGQVGIYEQYF. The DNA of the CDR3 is TGTGCCAGTAGTGTGGGGCAGGTGGGCATCTACGAGCAGTACTTC. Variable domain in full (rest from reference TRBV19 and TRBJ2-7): DGGITQSPKYLFRKEGQNVTLSCEQNLNHDAMYWYRQDPGQGLRLIYYSQIVNDFQKGDIAEGYSVSREKKESFPLTVTSAQKNPTAFYLCASSVGQVGIYEQYFGPGTRLTVT.

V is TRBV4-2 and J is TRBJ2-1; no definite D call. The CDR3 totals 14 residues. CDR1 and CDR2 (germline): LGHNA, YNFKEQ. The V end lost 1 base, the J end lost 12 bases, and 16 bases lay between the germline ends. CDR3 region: CASSQGGIAFGQFF. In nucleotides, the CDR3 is TGTGCCAGCAGCCAAGGAGGAATCGCCTTTGGGCAGTTCTTC.